The 20 T cell receptor beta chains below all came from one sample that was sequenced in a study of cytomegalovirus exposure and HLA in healthy donors (TCRdb year 2017). The library was obtained by the immunoSEQ multiplex PCR assay. For the multiplex PCR, a mixture combining 60 forward primers for TCR Vbeta segments and 13 reverse primers for TCR Jbeta segments was used. TCRdb stores this immuneACCESS table with in-frame sequences only. Part of the clones is absent; in the studies checked, under half of the shortfall reflects unresolved V genes, and no reason is known for the rest. The table for this sample lists some 120,000 clones; about 72% of them were counted only once. About 1.6% of the sample is held by the ten biggest clonotypes. The sequenced sample was PBMCs. The receptor source for this set is a man younger than 45 in good health and CMV-seropositive.

The chain has TRBV7-2 and TRBJ1-2; the match to TRBD1 covers 11 bases. This CDR3 has 13 residues. CDR1 and CDR2 (germline): SGHTA, FQGNSA. V lost 5 bases and J lost 6; bases outside the gene matches: 2. This CDR3 reads CASSQGQGDGYTF. The CDR3 nucleotides are TGTGCCAGCAGCCAGGGACAGGGGGATGGCTACACCTTC.

The chain links TRBV5-6 to TRBJ1-3; D is uncertain. Germline CDR1 is SGHDT and CDR2 is YYEEEE. CDR3 length: 12 amino acids. V lost 4 bases, J lost 3 bases, and 5 bases lay in between. The CDR3 region is CASSRGGNTIYF. The CDR3 nucleotides read TGTGCCAGCAGCAGAGGTGGAAACACCATATATTTT.

This sequence joins TRBV2 and TRBJ2-7; TRBD1 is a possible D gene (6 bases). The V end was cut by 8 bases, the J end by 2 bases, with 10 bases between. CDR1 and CDR2 (germline): SNHLY, FYNNEI. The CDR3 runs 12 residues. Here the CDR3 DNA reads TGTGCCAGCGTCAGGGGCACCTACGAGCAGTACTTC. It encodes CASVRGTYEQYF. Supplemented by reference TRBV2 and TRBJ2-7, the full variable domain reads EPEVTQTPSHQVTQMGQEVILRCVPISNHLYFYWYRQILGQKVEFLVSFYNNEISEKSEIFDDQFSVERPDGSNFTLKIRSTKLEDSAMYFCASVRGTYEQYFGPGTRLTVT.

The J gene is TRBJ1-2, the V gene TRBV5-6; TRBD1 aligns across 11 bases. Germline V CDR1 and CDR2: SGHDT, YYEEEE. The J segment lost 7 bases and the V segment lost 3 bases, leaving 5 bases of the junction unmatched. The CDR3 loop spans 14 amino acids. CDR3 in DNA: TGTGCCAGCAGCTGGGGACAGGGGGGATGTGGCTACACCTTC. This sequence encodes CASSWGQGGCGYTF.

J is TRBJ2-3 and V is TRBV4-2; D uncertain. The CDR3 has 12 amino acids. V was clipped by 1 base and J by 7 bases, with 6 bases between them. Germline loops: CDR1 LGHNA, CDR2 YNFKEQ. The CDR3 sequence is CASSQGLYTQYF. The CDR3 DNA sequence: TGTGCCAGCAGCCAAGGACTTTATACGCAGTATTTT.

Notes on this clone: The junction departs from the called germline gene at one end, perhaps through a read error. The chain couples TRBV7-9 to TRBJ2-7; 7 bases agree with TRBD2. From germline, CDR1 is SEHNR and CDR2 FQNEAQ (reference sequence). The CDR3 runs to 16 residues. CDR3 region: CSSSAASGESSYEQYF. The CDR3 DNA reads as TGTTCCAGCAGTGCGGCGAGCGGGGAAAGCTCCTACGAGCAGTACTTC.

This clone has a handful of counts. This chain joins TRBV12-5 and TRBJ2-7; 8 nucleotides match TRBD1. The germline V gene encodes CDR1 LGHNT and CDR2 FRNRAP. The V segment lost 5 bases and the J segment 2 bases; nucleotides outside the gene matches: 5. CDR3 size: 14 residues. Written as DNA, the CDR3 is TGTGCTAGTGGTAACCGGGACAGGCCCTACGAGCAGTACTTC. Its translation is CASGNRDRPYEQYF.

The chain employs TRBV5-4 and TRBJ2-1; 14 bases agree with TRBD2. The CDR3 sequence is 17 residues long. Germline V gives CDR1 SGHNT, CDR2 YYREEE (reference sequence). Trimming cost V 4 bases and J 7 bases; bases outside gene matches: 10. CDR3 sequence: CASSPSPGTSGSNEQFF. CDR3 coding DNA: TGTGCCAGCAGCCCCTCACCCGGGACTAGCGGGAGTAATGAGCAGTTCTTC.

CDR3 sequence reads: CSARGASGQFF. In DNA, the CDR3 is TGCAGTGCTAGAGGGGCTAGCGGGCAGTTCTTC. The chain carries TRBV20-1 and TRBJ2-1, with 7 bases fitting TRBD2. The V and J ends lost 1 base and 12 bases, in that order; junction bases with no gene match: 3. CDR1 and CDR2 from the germline V gene are DFQATT and SNEGSKA (reference sequence). This CDR3 spans 11 amino acids.

In this sample, this clone turned up once. This chain uses TRBV7-2 with TRBJ2-3; 9 bases match TRBD2. The CDR3 is made up of 15 amino acids. Germline CDR1 SGHTA, CDR2 FQGNSA. V dropped 2 bases and J dropped 4; count of bases not matched to a gene: 4. The CDR3 here is CASSLLAGSADTQYF. The CDR3 DNA sequence: TGTGCCAGCAGCTTACTAGCGGGGAGTGCAGATACGCAGTATTTT.

The chain is built from TRBV5-4 and TRBJ2-5; 9 bases match TRBD2. Trimming removed 3 bases from V and 1 base from J; junction bases left unmatched: 1. The CDR3 sequence is 14 residues long. Germline V gene lookup returns CDR1 SGHNT and CDR2 YYREEE (reference sequence). DNA of the CDR3: TGTGCCAGCAGCTCTAGCGGGACCCAAGAGACCCAGTACTTC. This sequence encodes CASSSSGTQETQYF.

This CDR3 reads CASSTTGDVGNTIYF. In DNA, the CDR3 is TGTGCCAGCAGTACGACAGGGGACGTCGGAAACACCATATATTTT. This rearrangement joins TRBV6-5 to TRBJ1-3, with 8 bases aligning to TRBD1. The CDR3 runs to 15 residues. Germline CDR1 MNHEY, CDR2 SVGAGI. The J segment lost 4 bases and the V segment lost 5 bases, leaving 7 bases of the junction unmatched.

Comment on this clone: An end of the junction does not agree with germline; a read error may underlie this. The CDR3 is CASSRDGLAGGPVFF. DNA of the CDR3: TGTGCCAGCAGCCGCGACGGACTAGCGGGAGGGCCTGTTTTTTTT. This rearrangement joins TRBV11-2 to TRBJ2-3, with 15 bases identical to TRBD2. Looked up from germline, CDR1 is SGHAT and CDR2 is FQNNGV. The CDR3 has 15 amino acids. Based on the CDR3 plus reference TRBV11-2 and TRBJ2-3, the full variable domain is EAGVAQSPRYKIIEKRQSVAFWCNPISGHATLYWYQQILGQGPKLLIQFQNNGVVDDSQLPKDRFSAERLKGVDSTLKIQPAKLEDSAVYLCASSRDGLAGGPVFFGPGTRLTVL.

The chain has TRBV21-1 and TRBJ2-1; the table's D call TRBD2 went unverified against the DNA. TRBV21-1 is deemed a pseudogene. CDR3 length: 16 amino acids. The CDR3 DNA reads TGTGCCAGCAGTCGAAAGGTGGTAGACTGCTACAATGAGCAGTTCTTC. Its protein product is CASSRKVVDCYNEQFF.

This chain uses TRBV9 with TRBJ2-1, with D possibly being TRBD2 (5 bases). The CDR3 covers 15 residues. V was pared by 0 bases and J by 6 bases, with 13 bases between. Germline V gene data show CDR1 as SGDLS and CDR2 as YYNGEE. The CDR3 nucleotides are TGTGCCAGCAGCGTAGGAGGGAGTTGGAGCAATGAGCAGTTCTTC. Its translation is CASSVGGSWSNEQFF.

This clone showed up just a few times. This chain uses TRBV9 with TRBJ2-5; D ambiguous. The DNA end lines up better with TRBJ2-7; the J call may be wrong. Germline V gene sequence: CDR1 SGDLS, CDR2 YYNGEE. CDR3 length: 14 amino acids. The chain's CDR3 is CASSVDLSPYEQYF. The CDR3, as DNA: TGTGCCAGCAGCGTAGATCTATCGCCCTACGAGCAGTACTTC.

This chain connects TRBV6-1 to TRBJ2-7, with D maybe TRBD2 (7 bases). The CDR3 totals 15 residues. Germline lookup yields CDR1 MNHNS and CDR2 SASEGT. Trimming cost V 6 bases and J 0 bases, with 15 bases left between them. For the CDR3, the DNA is TGTGCCAGCAGGATTTGGCGGGGGCCCTCCTACGAGCAGTACTTC. Translating it yields CASRIWRGPSYEQYF.

The rearrangement uses TRBV25-1 and TRBJ1-2; weak D call: TRBD1 (5 bases). With 5 bases removed from V and 0 bases from J, the gap between germline ends came to 16 bases. CDR1 and CDR2 from the germline V gene are MGHDK and SYGVNS. The CDR3 sequence is 16 residues long. Written as DNA, the CDR3 is TGTGCCAGCAGTAGTCAGGGCAAACCCCCTAACTATGGCTACACCTTC. It translates to CASSSQGKPPNYGYTF.

V usage is TRBV2 and J usage is TRBJ1-2; no clear D. The V end lost 2 bases, the J end lost 2 bases, and 6 bases lay between the germline ends. The germline CDR1 and CDR2 sequences are SNHLY and FYNNEI. The CDR3 spans 13 residues. CDR3 in amino acids: CASSEKQNYGYTF. As DNA, the CDR3 is TGTGCCAGCAGTGAAAAACAGAACTATGGCTACACCTTC.

The gene calls are TRBV28 and TRBJ2-1; unclear D gene. Trimming removed 2 bases from V and 6 bases from J, with 14 bases in between. Looked up from germline, CDR1 is MDHEN and CDR2 is SYDVKM. This CDR3 contains 15 residues. This chain's CDR3 is CASSLTTFRLNEQFF. CDR3 nucleotide sequence: TGTGCCAGCAGTTTAACTACCTTCCGCCTCAATGAGCAGTTCTTC.